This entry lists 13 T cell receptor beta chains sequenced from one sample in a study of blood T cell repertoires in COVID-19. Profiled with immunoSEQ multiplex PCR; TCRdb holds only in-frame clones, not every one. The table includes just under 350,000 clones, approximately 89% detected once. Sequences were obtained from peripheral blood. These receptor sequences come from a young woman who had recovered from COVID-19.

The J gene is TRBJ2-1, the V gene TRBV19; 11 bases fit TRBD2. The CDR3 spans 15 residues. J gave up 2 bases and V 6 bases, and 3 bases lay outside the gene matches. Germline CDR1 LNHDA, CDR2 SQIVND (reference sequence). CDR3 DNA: TGTGCCAGTAGCATGGGACTAGCGGCCTACAATGAGCAGTTCTTC. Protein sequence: CASSMGLAAYNEQFF.

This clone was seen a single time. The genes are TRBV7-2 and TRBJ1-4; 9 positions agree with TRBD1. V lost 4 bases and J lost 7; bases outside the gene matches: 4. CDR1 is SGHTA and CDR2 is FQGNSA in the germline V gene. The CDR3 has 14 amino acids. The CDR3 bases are TGTGCCAGCAGCTCGACAGGGGGGCCTGAAAAACTGTTTTTT. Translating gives CASSSTGGPEKLFF. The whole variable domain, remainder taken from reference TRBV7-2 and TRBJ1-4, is GAGVSQSPSNKVTEKGKDVELRCDPISGHTALYWYRQSLGQGLEFLIYFQGNSAPDKSGLPSDRFSAERTGGSVSTLTIQRTQQEDSAVYLCASSSTGGPEKLFFGSGTQLSVL.

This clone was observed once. The CDR3 region is CASSKKGLTVGDTQYF. The CDR3, as DNA: TGTGCCAGCAGCAAGAAGGGGTTAACAGTGGGCGATACGCAGTATTTT. V is TRBV7-9 and J is TRBJ2-3, with D possibly being TRBD1 (5 bases). CDR3 length: 16 amino acids. Germline CDR1 reads SEHNR; CDR2 reads FQNEAQ (reference sequence). Trimming pared 5 bases from V and 6 bases from J, leaving 21 bases between. Using reference TRBV7-9 and TRBJ2-3 for the parts outside the CDR3, the full variable domain is DTGVSQNPRHKITKRGQNVTFRCDPISEHNRLYWYRQTLGQGPEFLTYFQNEAQLEKSRLLSDRFSAERPKGSFSTLEIQRTEQGDSAMYLCASSKKGLTVGDTQYFGPGTRLTVL.

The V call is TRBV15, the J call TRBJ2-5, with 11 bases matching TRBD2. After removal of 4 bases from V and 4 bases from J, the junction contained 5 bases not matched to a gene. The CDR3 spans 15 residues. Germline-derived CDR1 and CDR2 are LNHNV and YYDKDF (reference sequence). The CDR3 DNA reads TGTGCCACCAGCACGGGACTAGCGGAGGTAGAGACCCAGTACTTC. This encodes CATSTGLAEVETQYF. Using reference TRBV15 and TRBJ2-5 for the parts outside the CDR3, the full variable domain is DAMVIQNPRYQVTQFGKPVTLSCSQTLNHNVMYWYQQKSSQAPKLLFHYYDKDFNNEADTPDNFQSRRPNTSFCFLDIRSPGLGDTAMYLCATSTGLAEVETQYFGPGTRLLVL.

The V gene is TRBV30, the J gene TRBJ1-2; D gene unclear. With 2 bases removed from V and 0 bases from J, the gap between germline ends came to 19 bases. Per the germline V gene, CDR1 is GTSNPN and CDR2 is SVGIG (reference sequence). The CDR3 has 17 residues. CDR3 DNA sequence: TGTGCCTGGAGTAAAAGGAGCAGAGCATCTTCTAACTATGGCTACACCTTC. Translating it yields CAWSKRSRASSNYGYTF.

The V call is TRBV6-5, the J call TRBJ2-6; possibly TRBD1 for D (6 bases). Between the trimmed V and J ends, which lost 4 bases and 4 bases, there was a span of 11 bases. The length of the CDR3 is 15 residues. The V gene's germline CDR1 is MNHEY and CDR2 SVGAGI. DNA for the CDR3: TGTGCCAGCAGTTCACAGGGTTCGGGGGCCAACGTCCTGACTTTC. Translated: CASSSQGSGANVLTF.

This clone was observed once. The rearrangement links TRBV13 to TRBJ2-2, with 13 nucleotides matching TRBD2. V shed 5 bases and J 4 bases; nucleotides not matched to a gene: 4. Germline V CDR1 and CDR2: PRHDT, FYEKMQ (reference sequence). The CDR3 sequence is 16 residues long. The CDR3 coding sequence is TGTGCCAGCAGCCACGGACTAGCGGGAGTCACCGGGGAGCTGTTTTTT. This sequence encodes CASSHGLAGVTGELFF.

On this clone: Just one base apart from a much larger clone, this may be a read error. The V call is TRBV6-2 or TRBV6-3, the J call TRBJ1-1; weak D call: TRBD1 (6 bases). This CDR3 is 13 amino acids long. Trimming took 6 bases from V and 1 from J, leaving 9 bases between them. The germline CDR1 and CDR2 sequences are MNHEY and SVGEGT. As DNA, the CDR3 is TGTGCCAGCAGCCGGGGACAGAACACTGAAGCTTTCTTT. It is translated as CASSRGQNTEAFF.

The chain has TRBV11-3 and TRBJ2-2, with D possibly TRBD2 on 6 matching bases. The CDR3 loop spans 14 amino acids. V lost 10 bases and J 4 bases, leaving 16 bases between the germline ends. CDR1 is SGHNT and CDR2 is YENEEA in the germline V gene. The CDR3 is CATSRRGITGELFF. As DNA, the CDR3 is TGTGCCACCTCCCGGAGGGGAATCACCGGGGAGCTGTTTTTT.

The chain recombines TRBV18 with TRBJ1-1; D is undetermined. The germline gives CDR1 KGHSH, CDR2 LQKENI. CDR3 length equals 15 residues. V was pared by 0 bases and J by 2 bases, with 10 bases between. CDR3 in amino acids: CASSPPKGGNTEAFF. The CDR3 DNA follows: TGTGCCAGCTCACCACCGAAGGGAGGCAACACTGAAGCTTTCTTT.

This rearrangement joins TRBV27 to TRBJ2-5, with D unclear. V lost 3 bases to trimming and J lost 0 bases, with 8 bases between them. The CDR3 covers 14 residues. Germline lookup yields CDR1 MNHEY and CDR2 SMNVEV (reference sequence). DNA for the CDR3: TGTGCCAGCAGTTTTAACAGAGACCAAGAGACCCAGTACTTC. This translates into CASSFNRDQETQYF.

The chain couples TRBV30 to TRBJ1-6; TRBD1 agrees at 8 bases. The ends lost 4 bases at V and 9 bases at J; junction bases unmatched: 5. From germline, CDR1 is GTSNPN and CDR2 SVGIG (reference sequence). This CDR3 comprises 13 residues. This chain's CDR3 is CAWNDRGVSPLHF. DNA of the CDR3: TGTGCCTGGAATGACAGGGGCGTTTCACCCCTCCACTTT.

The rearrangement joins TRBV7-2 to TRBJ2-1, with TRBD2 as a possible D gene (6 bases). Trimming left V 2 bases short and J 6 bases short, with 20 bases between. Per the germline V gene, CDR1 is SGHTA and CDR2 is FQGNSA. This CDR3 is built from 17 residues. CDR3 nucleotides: TGTGCCAGCAGCTTACGGTCTAGCGCGCGACCGGGCAATGAGCAGTTCTTC. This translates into CASSLRSSARPGNEQFF.